The present entry profiles one T cell receptor (beta chain) with its context. There is no known antigen for this receptor. It has no much larger one-base neighbor in the sample; base qualities were not kept. The immunoSEQ Assay, a bias-controlled multiplex PCR, was used to amplify TCRbeta CDR3 regions from genomic DNA. For the original study's pipeline: Nucleated cell counts per sample were estimated from amplification of reference gene primers within the assay. To quantify the absolute abundance of each unique TCRbeta CDR3 rearrangement, sequence reads were collapsed and filtered. For each sample, productive Simpson clonality was calculated as the square root of Simpson's diversity index across productive rearrangements. The immuneACCESS repertoire file appears here via TCRdb, limited to in-frame rearrangements. These files lack a portion of the clones; in checked studies, under half of the deficit traces to unresolved V genes, and the cause of the others is not known. V and J calls plus clone size are reproduced from that table; the DNA served to infer D and trimming. The sample table records some 270,000 clones; approximately 85% of these occur just once. The ten largest account for around 1% of the sample.

The data were obtained in a study of blood T cell repertoires in COVID-19 (dated by TCRdb to 2020 to 2022). Regarding the research as a whole: Collaborator samples came from the United States, Italy and Spain and covered acute and convalescent phases of COVID-19. The prospective study material was composed of cDNA or gDNA derived from T cells, B-cell-depleted T cells, or PBMCs. Subjects who had been exposed to COVID-19, were actively infected with it, or had recovered from it provided the deeply sampled blood TCRbeta repertoires that made up the dataset. The repertoires were released in a freely available public database meant as a resource for research on the immune response to SARS-CoV-2. Samples were obtained from the ongoing ImmuneRACE study (first 160 participants) and from over a thousand subjects provided by 6 global collaborators. Nearly every sample came with metadata listing a de-identified subject ID, COVID-19 status, age in years and sex. Where HLA class I and class II types were available, the types were taken from metadata supplied by the sample provider, not from assay-based typing. Study-wide conclusions, independent of this receptor: The quantity of clinical and demographic metadata differed by source and by participant and was supplied without curation.

One collaborating source in Seattle enrolled patients while the patients were actively infected and followed the patients over time throughout the course of disease. Collaborating institutions collected whole blood in K2EDTA tubes following their own protocols. For TCRbeta analysis, collaborator samples were shipped as frozen whole blood, as isolated PBMCs, or as DNA extracted from either sample type. The TCR sequence derives from a human donor with COVID-19, enrolled during active disease. The donor label of this sample is uncertain. The sample comprised peripheral blood.

CDR3 sequence: CATSMSRERNNEQFF. In nucleotides, the sequence is TGTGCCACCAGCATGTCGAGGGAGAGGAACAATGAGCAGTTCTTC. The chain joins TRBV15 to TRBJ2-1; the D segment could be TRBD2, given 5 matching bases. The germline V gene (reference sequence) gives CDR1 as LNHNV and CDR2 as YYDKDF. The V and J ends are trimmed by 4 bases and 5 bases, leaving 15 bases between them. The CDR3 holds 15 amino acids from the cysteine to the phenylalanine. Only CDR3 DNA is held: 45 bases, read in frame from base 1.